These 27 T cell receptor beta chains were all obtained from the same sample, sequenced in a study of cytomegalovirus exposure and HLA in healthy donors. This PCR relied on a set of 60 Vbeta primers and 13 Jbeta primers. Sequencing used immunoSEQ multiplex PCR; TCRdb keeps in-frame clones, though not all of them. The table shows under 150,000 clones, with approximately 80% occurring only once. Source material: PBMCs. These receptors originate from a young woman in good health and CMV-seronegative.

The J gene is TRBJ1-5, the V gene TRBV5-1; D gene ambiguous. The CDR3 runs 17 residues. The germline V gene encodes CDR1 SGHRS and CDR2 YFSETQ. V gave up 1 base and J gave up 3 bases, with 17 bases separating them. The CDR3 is CASSLSAGDSYNQPQHF. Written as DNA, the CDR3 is TGCGCCAGCAGCTTGTCGGCCGGGGATAGCTACAATCAGCCCCAGCATTTT.

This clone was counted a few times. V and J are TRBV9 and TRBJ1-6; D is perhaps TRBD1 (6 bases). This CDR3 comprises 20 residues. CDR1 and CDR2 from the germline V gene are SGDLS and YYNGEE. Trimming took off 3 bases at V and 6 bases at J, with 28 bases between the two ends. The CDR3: CASSANRERGFGGVNSPLHF. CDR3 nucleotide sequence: TGTGCCAGCAGCGCCAACAGGGAGAGGGGGTTTGGGGGCGTTAATTCACCCCTCCACTTT.

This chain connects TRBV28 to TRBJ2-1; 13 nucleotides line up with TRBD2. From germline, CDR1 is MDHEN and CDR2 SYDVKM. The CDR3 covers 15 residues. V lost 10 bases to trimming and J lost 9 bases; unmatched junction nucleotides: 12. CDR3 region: CATAKLAGGFGEQFF. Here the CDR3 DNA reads TGTGCCACCGCCAAACTAGCGGGAGGGTTCGGTGAGCAGTTCTTC. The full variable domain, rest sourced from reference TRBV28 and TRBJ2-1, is DVKVTQSSRYLVKRTGEKVFLECVQDMDHENMFWYRQDPGLGLRLIYFSYDVKMKEKGDIPEGYSVSREKKERFSLILESASTNQTSMYLCATAKLAGGFGEQFFGPGTRLTVL.

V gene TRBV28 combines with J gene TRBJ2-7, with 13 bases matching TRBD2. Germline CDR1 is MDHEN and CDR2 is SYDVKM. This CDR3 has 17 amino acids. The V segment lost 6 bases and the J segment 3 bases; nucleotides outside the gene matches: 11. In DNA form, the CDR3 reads TGTGCCAGCAGCCTACTAGCGGGAGGGCCTCATGACTACGAGCAGTACTTC. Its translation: CASSLLAGGPHDYEQYF.

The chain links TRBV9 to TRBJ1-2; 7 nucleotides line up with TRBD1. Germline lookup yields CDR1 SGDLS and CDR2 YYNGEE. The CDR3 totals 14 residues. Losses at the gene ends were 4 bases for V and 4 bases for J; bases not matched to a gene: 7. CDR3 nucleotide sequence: TGTGCCAGCAGCACAAACAGGGGCACCTATGGCTACACCTTC. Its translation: CASSTNRGTYGYTF.

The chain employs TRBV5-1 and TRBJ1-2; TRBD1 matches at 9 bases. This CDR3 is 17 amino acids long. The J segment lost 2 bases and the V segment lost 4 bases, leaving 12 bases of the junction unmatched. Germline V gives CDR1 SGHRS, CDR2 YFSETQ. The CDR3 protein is CASSPRFTGGENYGYTF. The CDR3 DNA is TGCGCCAGCAGCCCCCGTTTTACAGGGGGCGAGAACTATGGCTACACCTTC.

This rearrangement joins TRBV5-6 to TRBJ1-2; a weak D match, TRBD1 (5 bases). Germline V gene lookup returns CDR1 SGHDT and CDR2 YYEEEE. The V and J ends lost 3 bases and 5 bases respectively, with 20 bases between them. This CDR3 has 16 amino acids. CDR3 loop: CASSWKPQGLGYGYTF. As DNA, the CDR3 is TGTGCCAGCAGCTGGAAGCCCCAGGGATTAGGGTATGGCTACACCTTC.

CDR3 protein: CASATRDRGPEQYV. In DNA form, the CDR3 reads TGTGCCAGCGCAACTAGGGACAGGGGTCCGGAGCAGTACGTC. The gene calls are TRBV6-6 and TRBJ2-7; TRBD1 matches 10 bases. CDR1 is MNHNY, CDR2 SVGAGI, per germline (reference sequence). This CDR3 is built from 14 residues. With 8 bases clipped from V and 7 bases from J, the junction kept 11 bases outside the gene matches.

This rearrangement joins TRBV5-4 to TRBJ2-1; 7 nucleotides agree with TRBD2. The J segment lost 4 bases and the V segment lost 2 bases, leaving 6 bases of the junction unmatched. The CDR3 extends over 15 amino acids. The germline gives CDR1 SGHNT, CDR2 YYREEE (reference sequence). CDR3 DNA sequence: TGTGCCAGCAGCTTAGTTAGCGGGCGATACAATGAGCAGTTCTTC. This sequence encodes CASSLVSGRYNEQFF.

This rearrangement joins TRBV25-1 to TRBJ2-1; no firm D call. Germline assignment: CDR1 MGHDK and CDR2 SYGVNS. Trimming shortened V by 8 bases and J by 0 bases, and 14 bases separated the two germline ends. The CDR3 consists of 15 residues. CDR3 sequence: CASAARLISYNEQFF. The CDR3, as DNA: TGTGCCAGCGCAGCGCGACTGATCTCCTACAATGAGCAGTTCTTC.

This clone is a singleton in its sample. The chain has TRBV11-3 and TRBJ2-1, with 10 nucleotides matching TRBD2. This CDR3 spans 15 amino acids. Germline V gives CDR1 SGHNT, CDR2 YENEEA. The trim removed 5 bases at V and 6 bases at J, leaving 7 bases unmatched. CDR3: CASSPGTSVSNEQFF. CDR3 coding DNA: TGTGCCAGCAGCCCCGGGACTAGCGTTTCCAATGAGCAGTTCTTC.

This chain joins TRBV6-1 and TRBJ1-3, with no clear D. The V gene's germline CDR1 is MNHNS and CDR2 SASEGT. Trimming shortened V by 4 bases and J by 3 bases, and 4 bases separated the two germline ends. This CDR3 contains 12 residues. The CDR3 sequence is CASSGGGNTIYF. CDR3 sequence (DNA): TGTGCCAGCAGTGGAGGTGGAAACACCATATATTTT.

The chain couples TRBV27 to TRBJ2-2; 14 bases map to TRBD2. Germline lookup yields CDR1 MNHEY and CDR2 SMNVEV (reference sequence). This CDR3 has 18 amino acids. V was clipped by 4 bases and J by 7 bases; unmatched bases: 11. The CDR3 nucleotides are TGTGCCAGCAGTTCCTCGGGACTAGCGGGAGCGGGGGGCGGGGAGCTGTTTTTT. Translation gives CASSSSGLAGAGGGELFF.

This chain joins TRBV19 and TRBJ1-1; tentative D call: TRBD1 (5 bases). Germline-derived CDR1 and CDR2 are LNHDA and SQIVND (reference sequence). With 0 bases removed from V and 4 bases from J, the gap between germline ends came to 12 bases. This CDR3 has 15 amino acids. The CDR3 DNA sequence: TGTGCCAGTAGTATAGATGGGGCCGCGGTCACTGAAGCTTTCTTT. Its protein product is CASSIDGAAVTEAFF.

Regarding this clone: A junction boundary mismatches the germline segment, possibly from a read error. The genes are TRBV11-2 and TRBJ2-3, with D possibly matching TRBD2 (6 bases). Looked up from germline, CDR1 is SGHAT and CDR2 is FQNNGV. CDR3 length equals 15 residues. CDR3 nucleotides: TGTGCCAGCACCTTAGGAGGGCCCATGACAGATACGCAGTATTTT. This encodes CASTLGGPMTDTQYF.

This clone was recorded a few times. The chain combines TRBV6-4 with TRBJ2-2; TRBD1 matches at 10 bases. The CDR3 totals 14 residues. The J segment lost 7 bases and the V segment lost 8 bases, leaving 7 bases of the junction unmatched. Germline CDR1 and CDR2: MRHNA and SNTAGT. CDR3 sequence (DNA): TGTGCCAGCCGACAGGGGGCCGTGAGCGGGGAGCTGTTTTTT. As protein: CASRQGAVSGELFF.

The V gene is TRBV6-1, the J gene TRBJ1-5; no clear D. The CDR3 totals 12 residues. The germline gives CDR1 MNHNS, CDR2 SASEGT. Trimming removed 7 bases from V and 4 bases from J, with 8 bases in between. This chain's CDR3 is CASKEGNQPQHF. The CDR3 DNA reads TGTGCCAGCAAGGAGGGAAATCAGCCCCAGCATTTT.

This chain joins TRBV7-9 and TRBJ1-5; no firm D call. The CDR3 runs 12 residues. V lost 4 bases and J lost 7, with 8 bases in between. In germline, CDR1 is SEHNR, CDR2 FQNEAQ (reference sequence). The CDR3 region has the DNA TGTGCCAGCAGCTACCCGGGGCAGCCCCAGCATTTT. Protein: CASSYPGQPQHF.

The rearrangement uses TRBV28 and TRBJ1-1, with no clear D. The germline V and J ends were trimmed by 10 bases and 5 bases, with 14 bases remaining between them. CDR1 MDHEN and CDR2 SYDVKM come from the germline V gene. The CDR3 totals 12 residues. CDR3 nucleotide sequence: TGTGCCACCATACCCCTATGGACTGAAGCTTTCTTT. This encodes CATIPLWTEAFF.

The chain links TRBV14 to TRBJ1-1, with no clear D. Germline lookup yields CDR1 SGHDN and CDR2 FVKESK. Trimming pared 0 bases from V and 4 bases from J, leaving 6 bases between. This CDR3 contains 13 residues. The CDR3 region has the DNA TGTGCCAGCAGCCAAGAGGGGAGCACTGAAGCTTTCTTT. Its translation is CASSQEGSTEAFF.

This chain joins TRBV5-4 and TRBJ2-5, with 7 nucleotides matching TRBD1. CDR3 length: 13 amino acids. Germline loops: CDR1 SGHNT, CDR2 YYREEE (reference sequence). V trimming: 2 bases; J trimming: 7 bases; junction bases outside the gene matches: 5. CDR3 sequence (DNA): TGTGCCAGCAGCTTCGGGACAGAGAGGACCCAGTACTTC. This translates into CASSFGTERTQYF.

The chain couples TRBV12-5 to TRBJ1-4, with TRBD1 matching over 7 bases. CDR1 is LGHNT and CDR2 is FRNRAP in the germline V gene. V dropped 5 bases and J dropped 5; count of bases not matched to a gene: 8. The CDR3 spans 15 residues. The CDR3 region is CASGPQGVQNEKLFF. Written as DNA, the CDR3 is TGTGCTAGTGGTCCTCAGGGGGTGCAAAATGAAAAACTGTTTTTT.

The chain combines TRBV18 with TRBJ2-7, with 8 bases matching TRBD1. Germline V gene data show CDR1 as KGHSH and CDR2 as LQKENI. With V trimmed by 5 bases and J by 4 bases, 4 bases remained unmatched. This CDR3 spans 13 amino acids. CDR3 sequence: CASSSGQEYEQYF. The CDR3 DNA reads TGTGCCAGCTCATCGGGACAGGAATACGAGCAGTACTTC.

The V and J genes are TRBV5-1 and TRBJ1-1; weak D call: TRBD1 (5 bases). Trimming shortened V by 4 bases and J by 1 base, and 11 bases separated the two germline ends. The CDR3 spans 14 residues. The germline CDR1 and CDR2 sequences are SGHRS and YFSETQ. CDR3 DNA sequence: TGCGCCAGCAGCCCGGGCGGGGGGAACACTGAAGCTTTCTTT. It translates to CASSPGGGNTEAFF. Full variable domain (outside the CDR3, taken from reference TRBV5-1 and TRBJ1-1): KAGVTQTPRYLIKTRGQQVTLSCSPISGHRSVSWYQQTPGQGLQFLFEYFSETQRNKGNFPGRFSGRQFSNSRSEMNVSTLELGDSALYLCASSPGGGNTEAFFGQGTRLTVV.

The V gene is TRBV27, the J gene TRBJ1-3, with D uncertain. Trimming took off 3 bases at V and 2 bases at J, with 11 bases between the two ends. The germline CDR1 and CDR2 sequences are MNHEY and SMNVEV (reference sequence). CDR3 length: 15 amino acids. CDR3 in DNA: TGTGCCAGCAGTTTGGGTTCGGGTCCTGGAAACACCATATATTTT. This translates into CASSLGSGPGNTIYF.

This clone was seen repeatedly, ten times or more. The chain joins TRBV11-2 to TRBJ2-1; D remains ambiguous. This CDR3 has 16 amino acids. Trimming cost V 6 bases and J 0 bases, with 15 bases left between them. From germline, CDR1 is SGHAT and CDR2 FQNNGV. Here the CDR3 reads CASRSLATSSYNEQFF. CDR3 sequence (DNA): TGTGCCAGCAGATCATTAGCCACCAGCTCCTACAATGAGCAGTTCTTC.

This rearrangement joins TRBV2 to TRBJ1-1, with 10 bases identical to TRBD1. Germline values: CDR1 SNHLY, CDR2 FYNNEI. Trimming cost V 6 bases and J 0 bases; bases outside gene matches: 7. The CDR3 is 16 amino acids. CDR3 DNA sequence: TGTGCCAGCAGCCAGCCCGGGACAGGGGTGAACACTGAAGCTTTCTTT. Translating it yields CASSQPGTGVNTEAFF. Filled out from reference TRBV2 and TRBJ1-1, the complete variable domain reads EPEVTQTPSHQVTQMGQEVILRCVPISNHLYFYWYRQILGQKVEFLVSFYNNEISEKSEIFDDQFSVERPDGSNFTLKIRSTKLEDSAMYFCASSQPGTGVNTEAFFGQGTRLTVV.